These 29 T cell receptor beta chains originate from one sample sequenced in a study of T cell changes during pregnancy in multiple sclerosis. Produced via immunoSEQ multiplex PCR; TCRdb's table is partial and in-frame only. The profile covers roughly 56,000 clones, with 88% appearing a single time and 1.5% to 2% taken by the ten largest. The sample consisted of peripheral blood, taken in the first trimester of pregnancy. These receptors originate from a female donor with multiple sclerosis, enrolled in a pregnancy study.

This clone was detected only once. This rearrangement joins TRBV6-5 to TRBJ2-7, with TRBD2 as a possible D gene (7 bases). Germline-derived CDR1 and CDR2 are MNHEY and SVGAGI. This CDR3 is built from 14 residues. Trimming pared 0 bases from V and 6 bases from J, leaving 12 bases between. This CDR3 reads CASSYSGGHLEQYF. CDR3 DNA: TGTGCCAGCAGTTACTCCGGGGGGCACCTCGAGCAGTACTTC.

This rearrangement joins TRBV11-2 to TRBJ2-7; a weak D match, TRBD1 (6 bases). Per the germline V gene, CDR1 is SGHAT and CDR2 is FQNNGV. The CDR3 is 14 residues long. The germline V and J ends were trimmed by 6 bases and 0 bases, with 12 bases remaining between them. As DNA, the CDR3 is TGTGCCAGCAGAGTAGGGGGTAACTCCTACGAGCAGTACTTC. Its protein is CASRVGGNSYEQYF.

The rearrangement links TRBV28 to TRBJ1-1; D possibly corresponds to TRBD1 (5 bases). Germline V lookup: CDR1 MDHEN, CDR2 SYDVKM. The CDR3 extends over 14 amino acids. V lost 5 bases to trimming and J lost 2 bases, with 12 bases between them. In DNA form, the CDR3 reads TGTGCCAGCAGTCCAATAGGGGTAAACACTGAAGCTTTCTTT. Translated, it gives CASSPIGVNTEAFF. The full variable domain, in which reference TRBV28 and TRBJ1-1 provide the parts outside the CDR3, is DVKVTQSSRYLVKRTGEKVFLECVQDMDHENMFWYRQDPGLGLRLIYFSYDVKMKEKGDIPEGYSVSREKKERFSLILESASTNQTSMYLCASSPIGVNTEAFFGQGTRLTVV.

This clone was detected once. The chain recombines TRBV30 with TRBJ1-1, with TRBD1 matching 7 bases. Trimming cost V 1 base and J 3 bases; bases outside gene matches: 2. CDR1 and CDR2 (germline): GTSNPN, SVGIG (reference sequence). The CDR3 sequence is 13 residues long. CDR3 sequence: CAWSAQGDTEAFF. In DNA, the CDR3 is TGTGCCTGGAGTGCCCAGGGGGACACTGAAGCTTTCTTT.

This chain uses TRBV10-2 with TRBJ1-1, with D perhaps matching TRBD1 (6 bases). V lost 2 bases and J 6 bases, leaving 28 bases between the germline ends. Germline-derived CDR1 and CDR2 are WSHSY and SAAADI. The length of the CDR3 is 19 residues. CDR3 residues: CASSEPYRVGPTGNPEAFF. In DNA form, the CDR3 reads TGCGCCAGCAGTGAGCCGTACAGGGTAGGCCCAACGGGGAATCCTGAAGCTTTCTTT.

The CDR3 DNA reads TGTGCCAGCAGCTCCCCAGGCAGGACACAATGCTCTGGGGCCAACGTCCTGACTTTC. This encodes CASSSPGRTQCSGANVLTF. V gene TRBV5-8 combines with J gene TRBJ2-6, with TRBD1 as a possible D gene (5 bases). CDR1 SGHTS and CDR2 YDEGEE come from the germline V gene. The CDR3 sequence is 19 residues long. Trimming stripped 3 bases from V and 0 bases from J, with 19 bases between.

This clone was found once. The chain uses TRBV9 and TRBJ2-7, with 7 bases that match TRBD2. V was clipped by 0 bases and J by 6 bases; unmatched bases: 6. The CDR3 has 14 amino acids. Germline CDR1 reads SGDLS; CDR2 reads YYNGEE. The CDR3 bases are TGTGCCAGCAGCGTAGTAGGCGGGAGTGGCGAGCAGTACTTC. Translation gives CASSVVGGSGEQYF.

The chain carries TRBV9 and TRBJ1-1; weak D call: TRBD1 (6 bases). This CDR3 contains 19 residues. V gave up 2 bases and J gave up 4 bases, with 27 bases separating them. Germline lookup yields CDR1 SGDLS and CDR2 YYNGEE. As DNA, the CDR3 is TGTGCCAGCAGCGTCAGCGGGGGGGGGCTGAGTATGTTTGGCACTGAAGCTTTCTTT. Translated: CASSVSGGGLSMFGTEAFF.

As DNA, the CDR3 is TGTGCCAGCAGCGATCGGACAGGGGGGGACTATGGCTACACCTTC. Encoded protein: CASSDRTGGDYGYTF. The V call is TRBV9, the J call TRBJ1-2, with 10 bases identical to TRBD1. Germline lookup yields CDR1 SGDLS and CDR2 YYNGEE. This CDR3 is 15 amino acids long. V was clipped by 3 bases and J by 3 bases; unmatched bases: 5.

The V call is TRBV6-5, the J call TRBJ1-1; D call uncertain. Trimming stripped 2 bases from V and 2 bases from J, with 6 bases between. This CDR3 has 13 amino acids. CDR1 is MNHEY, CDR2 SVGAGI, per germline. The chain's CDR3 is CASSYAGNTEAFF. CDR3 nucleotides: TGTGCCAGCAGTTACGCGGGAAACACTGAAGCTTTCTTT.

The CDR3 nucleotides are TGTGCCTGGAGTCCTGGACAGGGGGGACGAGAGACCCAGTACTTC. Its protein is CAWSPGQGGRETQYF. The chain employs TRBV30 and TRBJ2-5; 10 bases align to TRBD1. V was pared by 2 bases and J by 4 bases, with 7 bases of the junction left unmatched. Germline CDR1 is GTSNPN and CDR2 is SVGIG (reference sequence). This CDR3 comprises 15 residues. Full variable domain (rest looked up from reference TRBV30 and TRBJ2-5): SQTIHQWPATLVQPVGSPLSLECTVEGTSNPNLYWYRQAAGRGLQLLFYSVGIGQISSEVPQNLSASRPQDRQFILSSKKLLLSDSGFYLCAWSPGQGGRETQYFGPGTRLLVL.

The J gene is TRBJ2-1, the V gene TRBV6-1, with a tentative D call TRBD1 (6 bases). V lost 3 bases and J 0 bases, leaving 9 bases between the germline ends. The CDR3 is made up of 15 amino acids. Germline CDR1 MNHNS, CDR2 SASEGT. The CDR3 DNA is TGTGCCAGCAGTGACAGGGGCCTCTCCTACAATGAGCAGTTCTTC. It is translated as CASSDRGLSYNEQFF.

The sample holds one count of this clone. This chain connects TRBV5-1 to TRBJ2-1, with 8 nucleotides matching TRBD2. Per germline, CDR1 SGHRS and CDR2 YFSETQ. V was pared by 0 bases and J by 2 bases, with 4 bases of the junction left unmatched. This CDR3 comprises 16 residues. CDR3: CASSLEAGAPYNEQFF. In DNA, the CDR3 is TGCGCCAGCAGCTTGGAAGCGGGAGCACCCTACAATGAGCAGTTCTTC.

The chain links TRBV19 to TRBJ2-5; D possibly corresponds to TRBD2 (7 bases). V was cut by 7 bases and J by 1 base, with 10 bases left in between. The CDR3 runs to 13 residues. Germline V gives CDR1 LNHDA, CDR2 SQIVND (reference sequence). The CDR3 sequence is CASIGGAQETQYF. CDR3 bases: TGTGCCAGTATTGGGGGGGCCCAAGAGACCCAGTACTTC.

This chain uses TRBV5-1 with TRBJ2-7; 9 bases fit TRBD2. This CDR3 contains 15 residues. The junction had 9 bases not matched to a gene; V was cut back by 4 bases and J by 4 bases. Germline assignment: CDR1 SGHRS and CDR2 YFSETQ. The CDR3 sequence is CASSREREAGYEQYF. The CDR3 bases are TGCGCCAGCAGCCGGGAGCGGGAGGCCGGGTACGAGCAGTACTTC.

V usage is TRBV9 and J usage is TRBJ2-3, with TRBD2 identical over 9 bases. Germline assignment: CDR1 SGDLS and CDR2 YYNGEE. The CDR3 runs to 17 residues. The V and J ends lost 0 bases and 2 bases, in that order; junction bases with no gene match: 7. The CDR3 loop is CASSVGSSGITTDTQYF. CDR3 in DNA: TGTGCCAGCAGCGTAGGGTCTAGCGGGATAACCACAGATACGCAGTATTTT. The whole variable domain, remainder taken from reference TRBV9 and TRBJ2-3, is DSGVTQTPKHLITATGQRVTLRCSPRSGDLSVYWYQQSLDQGLQFLIQYYNGEERAKGNILERFSAQQFPDLHSELNLSSLELGDSALYFCASSVGSSGITTDTQYFGPGTRLTVL.

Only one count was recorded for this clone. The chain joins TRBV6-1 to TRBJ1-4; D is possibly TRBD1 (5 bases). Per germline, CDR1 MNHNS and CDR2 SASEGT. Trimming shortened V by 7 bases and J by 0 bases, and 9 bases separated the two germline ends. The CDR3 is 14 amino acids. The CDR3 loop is CASNRDSTNEKLFF. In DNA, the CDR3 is TGTGCCAGCAATAGGGACTCAACTAATGAAAAACTGTTTTTT.

This CDR3 reads CASSPGDTEAFF. CDR3 bases: TGTGCTAGTTCACCGGGGGACACTGAAGCTTTCTTT. V usage is TRBV12-5 and J usage is TRBJ1-1; tentatively, D is TRBD1 (5 bases). Looked up from germline, CDR1 is LGHNT and CDR2 is FRNRAP. V lost 8 bases, J lost 3 bases, and 10 bases lay in between. The CDR3 extends over 12 amino acids.

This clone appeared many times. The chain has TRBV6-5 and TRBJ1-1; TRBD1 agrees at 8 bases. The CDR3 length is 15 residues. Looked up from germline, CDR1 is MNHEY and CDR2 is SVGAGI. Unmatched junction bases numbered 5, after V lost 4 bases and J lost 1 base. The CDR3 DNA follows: TGTGCCAGCAGTTCCCCGACAGGGGCGAACACTGAAGCTTTCTTT. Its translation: CASSSPTGANTEAFF.

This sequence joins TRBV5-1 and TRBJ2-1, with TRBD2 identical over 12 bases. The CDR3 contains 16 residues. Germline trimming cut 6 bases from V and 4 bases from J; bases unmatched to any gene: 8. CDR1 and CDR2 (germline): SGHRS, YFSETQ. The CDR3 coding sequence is TGCGCCAGCACCCTCCCCCTAGCGGGAGGGTACAATGAGCAGTTCTTC. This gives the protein CASTLPLAGGYNEQFF.

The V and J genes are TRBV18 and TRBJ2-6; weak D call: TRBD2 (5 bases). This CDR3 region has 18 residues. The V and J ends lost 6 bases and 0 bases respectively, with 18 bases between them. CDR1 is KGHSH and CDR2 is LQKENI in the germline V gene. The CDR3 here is CASSSGLVILSGANVLTF. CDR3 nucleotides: TGTGCCAGCTCGTCCGGACTTGTAATCCTCTCTGGGGCCAACGTCCTGACTTTC.

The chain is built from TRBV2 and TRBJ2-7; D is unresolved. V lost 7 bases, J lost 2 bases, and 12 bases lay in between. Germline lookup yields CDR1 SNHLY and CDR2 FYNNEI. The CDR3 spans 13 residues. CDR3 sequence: CASKGVETYEQYF. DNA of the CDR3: TGTGCCAGCAAAGGAGTTGAGACCTACGAGCAGTACTTC.

CDR3 residues: CASSLGLAGVNDEQYF. The CDR3 DNA sequence: TGCGCCAGCAGCTTGGGACTAGCGGGAGTTAATGACGAGCAGTACTTC. The V call is TRBV5-1, the J call TRBJ2-7, with 12 bases identical to TRBD2. Germline loops: CDR1 SGHRS, CDR2 YFSETQ. Unmatched junction bases numbered 6, after V lost 0 bases and J lost 5 bases. The CDR3 consists of 16 residues. Drawing the rest from reference TRBV5-1 and TRBJ2-7, the complete variable domain is KAGVTQTPRYLIKTRGQQVTLSCSPISGHRSVSWYQQTPGQGLQFLFEYFSETQRNKGNFPGRFSGRQFSNSRSEMNVSTLELGDSALYLCASSLGLAGVNDEQYFGPGTRLTVT.

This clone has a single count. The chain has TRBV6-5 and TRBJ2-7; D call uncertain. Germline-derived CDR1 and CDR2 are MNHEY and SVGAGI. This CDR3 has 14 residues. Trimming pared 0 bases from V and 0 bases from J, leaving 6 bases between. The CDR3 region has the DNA TGTGCCAGCAGTTACTCGGGCAGCTCCTACGAGCAGTACTTC. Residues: CASSYSGSSYEQYF.

The DNA for the CDR3 is TGTGCCAGCAGTTGGCCGACCGGAGGGAGGGACGGCTACACCTTC. Its protein is CASSWPTGGRDGYTF. The chain is built from TRBV28 and TRBJ1-2, with a tentative D call TRBD1 (5 bases). Trimming took 4 bases from V and 8 from J, leaving 20 bases between them. The CDR3 is 15 amino acids. CDR1 is MDHEN, CDR2 SYDVKM, per germline.

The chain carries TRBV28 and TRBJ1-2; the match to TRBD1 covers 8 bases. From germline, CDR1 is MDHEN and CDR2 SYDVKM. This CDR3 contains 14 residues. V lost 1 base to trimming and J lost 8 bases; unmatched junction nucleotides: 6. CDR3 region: CASSLLDRDGGYTF. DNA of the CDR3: TGTGCCAGCAGTTTATTGGACAGGGATGGAGGCTACACCTTC.

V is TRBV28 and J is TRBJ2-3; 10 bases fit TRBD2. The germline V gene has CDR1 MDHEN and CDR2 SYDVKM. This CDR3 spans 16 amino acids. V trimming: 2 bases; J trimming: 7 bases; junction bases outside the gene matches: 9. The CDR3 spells CASSLRSLAGAHTQYF. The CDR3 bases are TGTGCCAGCAGTTTAAGGAGTCTAGCGGGAGCGCATACGCAGTATTTT.

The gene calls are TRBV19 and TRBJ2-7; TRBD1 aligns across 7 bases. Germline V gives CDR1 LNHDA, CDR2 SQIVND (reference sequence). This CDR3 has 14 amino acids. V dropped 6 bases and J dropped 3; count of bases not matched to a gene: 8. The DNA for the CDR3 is TGTGCCAGTAGCCCGGGACAGAGGAACTACGAGCAGTACTTC. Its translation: CASSPGQRNYEQYF.

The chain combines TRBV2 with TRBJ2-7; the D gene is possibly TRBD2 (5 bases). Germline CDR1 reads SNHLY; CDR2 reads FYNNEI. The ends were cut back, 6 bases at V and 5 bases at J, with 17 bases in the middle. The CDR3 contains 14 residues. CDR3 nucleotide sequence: TGTGCCAGCAGATCGGCCTATTCGGGGAACGAGCAGTACTTC. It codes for CASRSAYSGNEQYF. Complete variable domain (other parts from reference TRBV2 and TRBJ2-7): EPEVTQTPSHQVTQMGQEVILRCVPISNHLYFYWYRQILGQKVEFLVSFYNNEISEKSEIFDDQFSVERPDGSNFTLKIRSTKLEDSAMYFCASRSAYSGNEQYFGPGTRLTVT.